This T cell receptor beta chain was documented in a study of T cell changes during pregnancy in multiple sclerosis. Assay: immunoSEQ multiplex PCR; the TCRdb copy retains only in-frame clones and omits some. The sample comprises over 65,000 clones, 75% to 95% of which are singletons, and roughly 0.8% rests with the top ten. This clonotype was sampled from a female donor with multiple sclerosis, enrolled in a pregnancy study. The sequencing here drew on peripheral blood, taken in the second trimester of pregnancy.

The CDR3 nucleotides read TGCGCCAGCAGCCGCCGGGGCACAGATACGCAGTATTTT. The encoded protein is CASSRRGTDTQYF. The chain has TRBV4-3 and TRBJ2-3; D ambiguous. Trimming took off 4 bases at V and 1 base at J, with 6 bases between the two ends. The CDR3 loop spans 13 amino acids. The germline V gene has CDR1 LGHNA and CDR2 YSLEER.